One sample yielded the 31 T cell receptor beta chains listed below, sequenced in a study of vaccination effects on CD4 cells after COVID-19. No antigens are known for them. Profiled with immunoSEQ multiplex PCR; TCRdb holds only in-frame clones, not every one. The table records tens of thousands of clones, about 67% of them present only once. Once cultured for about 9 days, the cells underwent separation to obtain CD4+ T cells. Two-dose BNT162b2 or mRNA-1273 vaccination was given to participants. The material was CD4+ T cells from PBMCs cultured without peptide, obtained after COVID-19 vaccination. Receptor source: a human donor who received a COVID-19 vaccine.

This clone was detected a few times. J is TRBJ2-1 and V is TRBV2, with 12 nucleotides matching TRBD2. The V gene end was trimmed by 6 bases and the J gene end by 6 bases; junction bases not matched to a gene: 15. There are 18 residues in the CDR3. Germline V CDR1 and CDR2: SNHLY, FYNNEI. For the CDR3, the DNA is TGTGCCAGCAGCGACCGTCGGTCTAGCGGGAGGGCCCTCAATGAGCAGTTCTTC. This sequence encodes CASSDRRSSGRALNEQFF.

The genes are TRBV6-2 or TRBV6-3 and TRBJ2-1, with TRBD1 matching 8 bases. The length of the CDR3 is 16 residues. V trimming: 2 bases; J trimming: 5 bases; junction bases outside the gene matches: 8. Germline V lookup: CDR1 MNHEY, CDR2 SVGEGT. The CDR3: CASSYLRQGQDNEQFF. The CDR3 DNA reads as TGTGCCAGCAGTTACCTGAGACAGGGACAGGACAATGAGCAGTTCTTC.

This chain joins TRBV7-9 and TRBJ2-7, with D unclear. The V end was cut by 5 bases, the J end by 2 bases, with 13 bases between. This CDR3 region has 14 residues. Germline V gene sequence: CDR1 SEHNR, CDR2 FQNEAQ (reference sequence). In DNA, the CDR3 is TGTGCCAGCAGCCCGAGGACCTTCCCCTACGAGCAGTACTTC. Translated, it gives CASSPRTFPYEQYF.

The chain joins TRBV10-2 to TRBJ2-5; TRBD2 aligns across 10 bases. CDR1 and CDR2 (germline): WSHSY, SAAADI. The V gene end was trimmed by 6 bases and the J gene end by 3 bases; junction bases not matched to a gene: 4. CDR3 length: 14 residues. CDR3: CASREGLAEETQYF. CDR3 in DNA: TGCGCCAGCAGGGAAGGACTAGCGGAAGAGACCCAGTACTTC.

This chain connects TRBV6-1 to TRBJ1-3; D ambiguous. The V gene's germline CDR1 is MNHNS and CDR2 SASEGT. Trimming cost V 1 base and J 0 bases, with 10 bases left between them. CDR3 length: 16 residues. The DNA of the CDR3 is TGTGCCAGCAGTGAAGTACTGGGGTCCTCTGGAAACACCATATATTTT. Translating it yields CASSEVLGSSGNTIYF.

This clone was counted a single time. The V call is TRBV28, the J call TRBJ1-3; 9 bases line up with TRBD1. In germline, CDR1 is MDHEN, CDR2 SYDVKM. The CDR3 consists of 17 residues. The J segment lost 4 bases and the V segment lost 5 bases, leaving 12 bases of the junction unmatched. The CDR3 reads CASSPGTGLTRGNTIYF. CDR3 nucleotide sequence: TGTGCCAGCAGTCCCGGGACAGGGTTAACGAGAGGAAACACCATATATTTT.

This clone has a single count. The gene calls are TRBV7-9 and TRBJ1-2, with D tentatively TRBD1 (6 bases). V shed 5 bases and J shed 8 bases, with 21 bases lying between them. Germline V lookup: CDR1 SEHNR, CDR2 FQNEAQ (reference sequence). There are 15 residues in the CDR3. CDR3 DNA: TGTGCCAGCAGCCCACGTCCCACAGGGACCCAGGGCTACACCTTC. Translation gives CASSPRPTGTQGYTF.

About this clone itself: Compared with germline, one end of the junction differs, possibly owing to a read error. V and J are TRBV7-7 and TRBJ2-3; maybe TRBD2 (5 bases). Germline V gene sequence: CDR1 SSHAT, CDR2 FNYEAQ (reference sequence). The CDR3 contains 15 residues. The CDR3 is CASSLGNSGTDTQYF. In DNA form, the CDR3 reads TGTGCTAGCAGCTTAGGTAATAGCGGCACAGATACGCAGTATTTT.

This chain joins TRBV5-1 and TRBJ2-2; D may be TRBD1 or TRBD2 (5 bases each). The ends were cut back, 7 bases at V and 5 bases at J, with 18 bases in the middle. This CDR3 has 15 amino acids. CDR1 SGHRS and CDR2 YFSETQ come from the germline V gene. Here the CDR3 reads CASRRDGRRTGELFF. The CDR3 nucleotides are TGCGCCAGCCGACGGGACGGCCGAAGAACCGGGGAGCTGTTTTTT. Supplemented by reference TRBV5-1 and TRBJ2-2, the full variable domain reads KAGVTQTPRYLIKTRGQQVTLSCSPISGHRSVSWYQQTPGQGLQFLFEYFSETQRNKGNFPGRFSGRQFSNSRSEMNVSTLELGDSALYLCASRRDGRRTGELFFGEGSRLTVL.

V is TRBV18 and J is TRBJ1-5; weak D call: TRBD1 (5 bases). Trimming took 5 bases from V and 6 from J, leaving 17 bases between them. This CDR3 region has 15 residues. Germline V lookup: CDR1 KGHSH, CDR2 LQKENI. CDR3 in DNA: TGTGCCAGCTCAACCAACGGGGGTAAGGGTCAGCCCCAGCATTTT. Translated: CASSTNGGKGQPQHF. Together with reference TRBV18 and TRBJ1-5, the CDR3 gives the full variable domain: NAGVMQNPRHLVRRRGQEARLRCSPMKGHSHVYWYRQLPEEGLKFMVYLQKENIIDESGMPKERFSAEFPKEGPSILRIQQVVRGDSAAYFCASSTNGGKGQPQHFGDGTRLSIL.

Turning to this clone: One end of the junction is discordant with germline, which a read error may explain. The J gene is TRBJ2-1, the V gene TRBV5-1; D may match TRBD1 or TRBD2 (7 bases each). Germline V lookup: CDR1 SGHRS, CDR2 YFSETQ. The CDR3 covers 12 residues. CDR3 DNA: TGCGCCAGCAGCTTTCAGGGGGGGATTCGGGTCTTC. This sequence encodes CASSFQGGIRVF.

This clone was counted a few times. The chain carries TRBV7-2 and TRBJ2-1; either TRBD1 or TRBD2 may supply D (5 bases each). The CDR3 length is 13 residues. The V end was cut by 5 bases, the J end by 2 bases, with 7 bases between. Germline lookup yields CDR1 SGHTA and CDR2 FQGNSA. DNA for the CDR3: TGTGCCAGCAGCCGAGGGGCCTACAATGAGCAGTTCTTC. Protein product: CASSRGAYNEQFF.

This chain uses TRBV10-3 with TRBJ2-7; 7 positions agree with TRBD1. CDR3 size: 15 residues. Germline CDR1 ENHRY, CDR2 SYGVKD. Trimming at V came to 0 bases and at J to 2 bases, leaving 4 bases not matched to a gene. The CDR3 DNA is TGTGCCATCAGTGAGTCGGGGACAGCCACCTACGAGCAGTACTTC. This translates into CAISESGTATYEQYF.

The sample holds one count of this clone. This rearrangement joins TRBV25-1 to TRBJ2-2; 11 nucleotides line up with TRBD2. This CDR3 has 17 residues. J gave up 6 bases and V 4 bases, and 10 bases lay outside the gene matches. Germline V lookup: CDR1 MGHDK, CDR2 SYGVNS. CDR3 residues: CASSVISSGGAPGELFF. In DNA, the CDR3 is TGTGCCAGCAGTGTAATTAGTAGCGGGGGGGCTCCCGGGGAGCTGTTTTTT.

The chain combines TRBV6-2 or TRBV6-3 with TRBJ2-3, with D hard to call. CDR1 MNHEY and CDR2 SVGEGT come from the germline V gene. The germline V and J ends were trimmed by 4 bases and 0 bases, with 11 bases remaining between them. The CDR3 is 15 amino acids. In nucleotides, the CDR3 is TGTGCCAGCAGTTCACAGTTAACTAGCACAGATACGCAGTATTTT. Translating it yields CASSSQLTSTDTQYF.

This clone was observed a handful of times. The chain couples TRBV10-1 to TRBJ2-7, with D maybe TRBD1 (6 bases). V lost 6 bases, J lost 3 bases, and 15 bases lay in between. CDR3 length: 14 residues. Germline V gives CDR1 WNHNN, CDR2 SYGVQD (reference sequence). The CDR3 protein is CASRGAGPYYEQYF. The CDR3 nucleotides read TGCGCCAGCAGGGGGGCCGGTCCCTACTACGAGCAGTACTTC.

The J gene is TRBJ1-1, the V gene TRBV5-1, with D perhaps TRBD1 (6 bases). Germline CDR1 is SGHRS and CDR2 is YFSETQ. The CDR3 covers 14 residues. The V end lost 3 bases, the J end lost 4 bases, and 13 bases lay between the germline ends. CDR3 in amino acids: CASSSTQGTTEAFF. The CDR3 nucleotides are TGCGCCAGCAGCTCGACACAGGGTACCACTGAAGCTTTCTTT. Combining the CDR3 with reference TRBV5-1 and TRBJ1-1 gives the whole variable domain KAGVTQTPRYLIKTRGQQVTLSCSPISGHRSVSWYQQTPGQGLQFLFEYFSETQRNKGNFPGRFSGRQFSNSRSEMNVSTLELGDSALYLCASSSTQGTTEAFFGQGTRLTVV.

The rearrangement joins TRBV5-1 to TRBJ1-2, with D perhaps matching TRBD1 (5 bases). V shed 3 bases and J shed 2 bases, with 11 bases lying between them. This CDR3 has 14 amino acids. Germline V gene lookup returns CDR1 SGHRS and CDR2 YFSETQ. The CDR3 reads CASSSLTENYGYTF. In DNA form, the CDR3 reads TGCGCCAGCAGCTCACTGACAGAGAACTATGGCTACACCTTC.

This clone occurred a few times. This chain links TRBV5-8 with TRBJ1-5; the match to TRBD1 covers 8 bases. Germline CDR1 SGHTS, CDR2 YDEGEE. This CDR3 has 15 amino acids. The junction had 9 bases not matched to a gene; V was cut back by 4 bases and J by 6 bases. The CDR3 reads CASSRGQGAGQPQHF. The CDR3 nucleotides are TGTGCCAGCAGCCGGGGGCAGGGGGCCGGTCAGCCCCAGCATTTT.

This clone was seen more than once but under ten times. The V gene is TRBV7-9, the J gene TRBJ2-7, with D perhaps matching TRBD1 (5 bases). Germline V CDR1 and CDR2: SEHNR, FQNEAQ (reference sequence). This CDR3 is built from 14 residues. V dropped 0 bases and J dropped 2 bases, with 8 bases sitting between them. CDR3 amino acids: CASSLAQGTYEQYF. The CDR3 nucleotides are TGTGCCAGCAGCTTAGCGCAGGGAACCTACGAGCAGTACTTC.

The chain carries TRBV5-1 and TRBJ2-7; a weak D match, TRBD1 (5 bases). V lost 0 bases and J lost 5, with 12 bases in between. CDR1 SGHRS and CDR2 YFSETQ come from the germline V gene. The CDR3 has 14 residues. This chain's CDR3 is CASSLARVADEQYF. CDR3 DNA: TGCGCCAGCAGCTTGGCCAGGGTAGCTGACGAGCAGTACTTC.

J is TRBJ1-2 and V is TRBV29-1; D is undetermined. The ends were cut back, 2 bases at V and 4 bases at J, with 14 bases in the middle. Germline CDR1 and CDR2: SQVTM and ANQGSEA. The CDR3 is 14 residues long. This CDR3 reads CSVERLLRPYGYTF. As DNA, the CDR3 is TGCAGCGTTGAAAGGCTGCTCAGGCCCTATGGCTACACCTTC.

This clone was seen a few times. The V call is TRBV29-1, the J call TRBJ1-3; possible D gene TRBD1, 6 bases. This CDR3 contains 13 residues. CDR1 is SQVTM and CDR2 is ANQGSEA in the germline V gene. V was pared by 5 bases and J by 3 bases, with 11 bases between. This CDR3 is CSVQGYSGNTIYF. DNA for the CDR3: TGCAGCGTTCAGGGGTACAGTGGAAACACCATATATTTT.

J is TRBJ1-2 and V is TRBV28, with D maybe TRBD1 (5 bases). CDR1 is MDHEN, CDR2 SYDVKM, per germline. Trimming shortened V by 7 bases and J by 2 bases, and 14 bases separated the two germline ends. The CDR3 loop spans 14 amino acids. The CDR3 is CASIGTSENYGYTF. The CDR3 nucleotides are TGTGCCAGCATAGGGACCTCGGAGAACTATGGCTACACCTTC.

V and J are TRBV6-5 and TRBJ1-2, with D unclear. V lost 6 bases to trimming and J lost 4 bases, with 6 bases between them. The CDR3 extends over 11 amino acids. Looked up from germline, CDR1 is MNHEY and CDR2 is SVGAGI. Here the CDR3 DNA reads TGTGCCAGCAGGCAGAGCTATGGCTACACCTTC. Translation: CASRQSYGYTF.

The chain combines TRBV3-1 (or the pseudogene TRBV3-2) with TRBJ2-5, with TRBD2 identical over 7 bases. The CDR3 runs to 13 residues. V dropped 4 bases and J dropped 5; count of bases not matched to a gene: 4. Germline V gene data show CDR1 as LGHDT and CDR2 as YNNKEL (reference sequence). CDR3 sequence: CASSRTRLETQYF. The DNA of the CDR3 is TGTGCCAGCAGCCGGACTAGATTGGAGACCCAGTACTTC.

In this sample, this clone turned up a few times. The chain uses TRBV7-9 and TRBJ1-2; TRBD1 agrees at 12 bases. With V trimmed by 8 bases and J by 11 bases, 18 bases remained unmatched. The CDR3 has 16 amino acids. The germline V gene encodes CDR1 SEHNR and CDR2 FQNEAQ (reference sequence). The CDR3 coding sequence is TGTGCCAGCTCCTCCGGCCCGCCGGGGACAGGGGGCCTTTACACCTTC. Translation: CASSSGPPGTGGLYTF.

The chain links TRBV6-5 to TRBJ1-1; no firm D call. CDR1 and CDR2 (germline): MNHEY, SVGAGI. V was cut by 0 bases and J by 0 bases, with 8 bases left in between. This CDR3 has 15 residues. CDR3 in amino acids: CASSYSGSLNTEAFF. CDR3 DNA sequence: TGTGCCAGCAGTTACTCCGGCAGTCTGAACACTGAAGCTTTCTTT.

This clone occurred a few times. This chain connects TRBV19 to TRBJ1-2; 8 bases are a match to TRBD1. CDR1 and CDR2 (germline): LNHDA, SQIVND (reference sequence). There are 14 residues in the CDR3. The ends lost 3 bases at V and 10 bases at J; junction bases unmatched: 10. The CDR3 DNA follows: TGTGCCAGTAGTATTATGGCAGGGGGCGCAGCCTACACCTTC. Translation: CASSIMAGGAAYTF.

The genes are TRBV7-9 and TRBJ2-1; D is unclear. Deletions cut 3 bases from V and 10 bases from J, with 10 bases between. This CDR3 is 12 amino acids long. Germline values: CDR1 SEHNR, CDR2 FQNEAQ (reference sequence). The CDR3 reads CASSFPLTEQFF. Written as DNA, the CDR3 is TGTGCCAGCAGCTTTCCCCTCACGGAGCAGTTCTTC. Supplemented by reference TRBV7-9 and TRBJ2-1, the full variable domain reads DTGVSQNPRHKITKRGQNVTFRCDPISEHNRLYWYRQTLGQGPEFLTYFQNEAQLEKSRLLSDRFSAERPKGSFSTLEIQRTEQGDSAMYLCASSFPLTEQFFGPGTRLTVL.

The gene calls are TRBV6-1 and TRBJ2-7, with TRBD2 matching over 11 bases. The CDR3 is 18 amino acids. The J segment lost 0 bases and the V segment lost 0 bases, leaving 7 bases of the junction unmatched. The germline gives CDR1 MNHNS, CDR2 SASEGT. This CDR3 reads CASSEALAGGHISYEQYF. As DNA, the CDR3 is TGTGCCAGCAGTGAAGCCCTAGCGGGGGGCCACATCTCCTACGAGCAGTACTTC.